Below are 31 T cell receptor beta chains sequenced from a single sample in a study of T-cell reconstitution after alpha-beta-depleted transplantation in children (dated by TCRdb to the mid-2010s). The treatment or condition label for this specimen denotes: allogeneic hematopoietic cell transplantation with graft depleted of TCRalphabeta T cells and CD19 B cells. Library prep was done by PCR. TCRdb records Illumina HiSeq 2500 as the sequencer. Molecular barcoding was employed in the preparation of TCR libraries, with unique molecular identifiers being used to normalize TCRbeta repertoire quantification. The raw public data were reprocessed by TCRdb itself: fastp quality trimming at Q25, MiXCR clonotype calling, in-frame beta chains only. When rows share a CDR3 protein, they turn into one entry using the most common DNA and genes. This sample holds some 200,000 distinct CDR3 sequences; approximately 8.4% were observed only once. The ten most abundant clones make up 35% of the sample.

This material consisted of PBMCs, mostly from graft donor cells, taken 360 days after TCRalphabeta/CD19-depleted stem cell transplant. The receptor set was obtained from a male patient under 10 years old who had a stem cell transplant for acute myeloid leukemia, so the T cells may come from the graft donor.

The table lists this clonotype with many counts. The V and J genes are TRBV10-3 and TRBJ2-7; 7 bases line up with TRBD1. This CDR3 has 14 residues. CDR1 is ENHRY, CDR2 SYGVKD, per germline. V dropped 6 bases and J dropped 3; count of bases not matched to a gene: 8. The CDR3 here is CAISSTGNYYEQYF. The CDR3, as DNA: TGTGCCATCAGCTCGACAGGGAACTACTACGAGCAGTACTTC.

This clonotype came up many times. The rearrangement uses TRBV6-2 or TRBV6-3 and TRBJ2-1; D unclear. CDR3 length: 16 amino acids. V lost 0 bases, J lost 9 bases, and 18 bases lay in between. The germline V gene has CDR1 MNHEY and CDR2 SVGEGT. The CDR3 protein is CASSYSSNFPIREQFF. The CDR3 DNA reads TGTGCCAGCAGTTACTCATCCAATTTCCCTATTCGTGAGCAGTTCTTC.

This clonotype was counted at least ten times. CDR3 sequence: CASSVRAGGPVRAGELFF. CDR3 bases: TGTGCCAGCAGCGTCCGGGCGGGAGGGCCGGTTAGGGCCGGGGAGCTGTTTTTT. The gene calls are TRBV7-8 and TRBJ2-2, with 9 bases that match TRBD2. The CDR3 is 18 amino acids. Germline V gene sequence: CDR1 SGHVS, CDR2 FQNEAQ. With V trimmed by 5 bases and J by 6 bases, 16 bases remained unmatched.

This clonotype came up many times. The V gene is TRBV12-3 or TRBV12-4, the J gene TRBJ2-1; weak D call: TRBD2 (5 bases). The CDR3 is made up of 12 amino acids. Trimming took off 6 bases at V and 12 bases at J, with 15 bases between the two ends. The CDR3 sequence: CASSRTPPWQFF. The CDR3 nucleotides are TGTGCCAGCAGCCGGACTCCCCCTTGGCAGTTCTTC.

At least ten counts were recorded for this clonotype. The chain has TRBV5-5 and TRBJ2-7; no clear D. In germline, CDR1 is SGHKS, CDR2 YYEKEE (reference sequence). V lost 1 base, J lost 0 bases, and 14 bases lay in between. The CDR3 is made up of 16 amino acids. CDR3 nucleotide sequence: TGTGCCAGCAGCTTGATTAGTCAGTTGAGCTCCTACGAGCAGTACGTC. Protein: CASSLISQLSSYEQYV.

This sequence joins TRBV19 and TRBJ2-3; D is perhaps TRBD1 (7 bases). Per germline, CDR1 LNHDA and CDR2 SQIVND (reference sequence). V was pared by 2 bases and J by 3 bases, with 15 bases between. The CDR3 consists of 16 residues. CDR3 amino acids: CASSIIQGRWTDTQYF. CDR3 in DNA: TGTGCCAGTAGTATAATACAGGGGAGGTGGACAGATACGCAGTATTTT.

This clonotype was counted many times. CDR3 sequence: CASIPGTSGSNEQFF. CDR3 sequence (DNA): TGTGCCAGCATCCCCGGGACTAGCGGGAGCAATGAGCAGTTCTTC. The chain links TRBV12-3 or TRBV12-4 to TRBJ2-1, with 14 bases matching TRBD2. V trimming: 7 bases; J trimming: 6 bases; junction bases outside the gene matches: 5. The CDR3 runs 15 residues.

The table lists this clonotype with many counts. This rearrangement joins TRBV10-3 to TRBJ2-1, with D possibly matching TRBD2 (6 bases). Germline assignment: CDR1 ENHRY and CDR2 SYGVKD. The CDR3 has 13 residues. Between the trimmed V and J ends, which lost 11 bases and 8 bases, there was a span of 19 bases. The CDR3 bases are TGTGCCGTCACCGGAGGGAGAGTCGATGAGCAGTTCTTC. Its protein is CAVTGGRVDEQFF.

This clonotype was counted at least ten times. This chain links TRBV2 with TRBJ2-4; possible D gene TRBD1, 5 bases. Deletions cut 3 bases from V and 0 bases from J, with 9 bases between. This CDR3 is built from 15 residues. The V gene's germline CDR1 is SNHLY and CDR2 FYNNEI. CDR3 nucleotide sequence: TGTGCCAGCAGTGAGCAGGGCCTAGCCAAAAACATTCAGTACTTC. Translation gives CASSEQGLAKNIQYF.

In nucleotides, the CDR3 is TGTGCCACCAGCAGCCGGGTCCTCCTCGAGGAGCAGTACTTC. Its translation is CATSSRVLLEEQYF. The V call is TRBV15, the J call TRBJ2-7; D uncertain. Germline V lookup: CDR1 LNHNV, CDR2 YYDKDF (reference sequence). The V end lost 3 bases, the J end lost 7 bases, and 16 bases lay between the germline ends. This CDR3 spans 14 amino acids.

The sample holds many counts of this clonotype. The chain is built from TRBV3-1 and TRBJ1-5, with D possibly matching TRBD1 (6 bases). This CDR3 contains 14 residues. Germline CDR1 and CDR2: LGHDT and YNNKEL (reference sequence). V lost 0 bases and J lost 6, with 9 bases in between. CDR3 sequence: CASSQDRTAQPQHF. CDR3 DNA sequence: TGTGCCAGCAGCCAAGATAGGACAGCTCAGCCCCAGCATTTT.

The chain has TRBV29-1 and TRBJ2-7, with D perhaps being TRBD1 or TRBD2 (5 bases each). CDR3 length equals 11 residues. Germline CDR1 SQVTM, CDR2 ANQGSEA. The V and J ends lost 7 bases and 5 bases respectively, with 12 bases between them. CDR3 sequence: CSALGVNEQYF. The CDR3, as DNA: TGCAGCGCCCTGGGGGTTAACGAGCAGTACTTC.

This clonotype has at least ten counts. The chain has TRBV5-1 and TRBJ2-3; 10 bases match TRBD2. Germline loops: CDR1 SGHRS, CDR2 YFSETQ. The J segment lost 3 bases and the V segment lost 4 bases, leaving 5 bases of the junction unmatched. The CDR3 has 15 amino acids. The CDR3 sequence: CASSKAGGSTDTQYF. The CDR3 DNA follows: TGCGCCAGCAGCAAAGCGGGGGGGAGTACAGATACGCAGTATTTT.

In this sample, this clonotype turned up a few times. Its ends do not fully match the called genes, so a read error is possible. V gene TRBV12-3 or TRBV12-4 combines with J gene TRBJ2-5, with D perhaps being TRBD1 or TRBD2 (6 bases each). CDR3 length: 18 residues. The CDR3 DNA reads TGTACCAGCAGTTTAGTAGGGGGGCCCTCCTATCTGCAAGAGACCCAGTACTTC. Translation gives CTSSLVGGPSYLQETQYF.

This clonotype occurred many times. The chain recombines TRBV15 with TRBJ2-5; 11 bases match TRBD2. Germline V gene lookup returns CDR1 LNHNV and CDR2 YYDKDF (reference sequence). This CDR3 has 18 amino acids. V lost 0 bases and J lost 2; bases outside the gene matches: 8. The CDR3: CATSRDIGLAGGQETQYF. DNA of the CDR3: TGTGCCACCAGCAGAGATATTGGTCTAGCGGGAGGACAAGAGACCCAGTACTTC.

This chain connects TRBV7-9 to TRBJ1-2, with 8 positions matching TRBD1. The V and J ends lost 5 bases and 1 base, in that order; junction bases with no gene match: 9. In germline, CDR1 is SEHNR, CDR2 FQNEAQ (reference sequence). This CDR3 has 16 residues. The CDR3 nucleotides read TGTGCCAGCAGCCCCCCCGGACAGGGCATTAACTATGGCTACACCTTC. It encodes CASSPPGQGINYGYTF.

Points on this clonotype: Just one base apart from a much larger clone, this may be a read error. The chain combines TRBV12-3 or TRBV12-4 with TRBJ2-3; 8 nucleotides match TRBD2. The CDR3 is 18 residues long. This chain's CDR3 is CASSWEKRGPSVADTHYF. Written as DNA, the CDR3 is TGTGCCAGCAGTTGGGAGAAGCGGGGGCCGTCTGTGGCAGATACGCATTATTTT.

A few counts support this clonotype. This rearrangement joins TRBV7-9 to TRBJ2-7; D perhaps matches TRBD1 (6 bases). CDR3 size: 16 residues. With 6 bases removed from V and 2 bases from J, the gap between germline ends came to 20 bases. CDR1 and CDR2 (germline): SEHNR, FQNEAQ (reference sequence). The CDR3 is CASRNLGADSTYEQYV. For the CDR3, the DNA is TGTGCCAGCAGAAATCTAGGTGCGGACAGTACCTACGAGCAGTACGTC.

This clonotype was seen more than once but under ten times. The chain combines TRBV20-1 with TRBJ2-7; D is unresolved. V gave up 1 base and J gave up 4 bases, with 11 bases separating them. This CDR3 has 13 amino acids. Germline V gives CDR1 DFQATT, CDR2 SNEGSKA (reference sequence). The CDR3 DNA reads TGCAGTGCTAGAGTTCAGAGTTATTACGAGCAGTACTTC. It specifies CSARVQSYYEQYF.

This clonotype was picked up a small number of times. The V call is TRBV28, the J call TRBJ1-1, with TRBD1 as a possible D gene (5 bases). V lost 5 bases and J 7 bases, leaving 23 bases between the germline ends. Germline lookup yields CDR1 MDHEN and CDR2 SYDVKM. This CDR3 is 16 amino acids long. This CDR3 is CASSQTGPGPSGEAFF. CDR3 bases: TGTGCCAGCAGTCAAACGGGGCCAGGGCCCAGTGGTGAAGCTTTCTTT. Together with reference TRBV28 and TRBJ1-1, the CDR3 gives the full variable domain: DVKVTQSSRYLVKRTGEKVFLECVQDMDHENMFWYRQDPGLGLRLIYFSYDVKMKEKGDIPEGYSVSREKKERFSLILESASTNQTSMYLCASSQTGPGPSGEAFFGQGTRLTVV.

As to this clonotype: Germline and junction disagree at one end, which may indicate a read error. The rearrangement uses TRBV20-1 and TRBJ2-5; possibly TRBD1 for D (7 bases). In germline, CDR1 is DFQATT, CDR2 SNEGSKA (reference sequence). The CDR3 runs to 12 residues. For the CDR3, the DNA is TGCACTGCTTCTCAGGGGGGAGAGACCCAGTACTTC. This translates into CTASQGGETQYF.

This clonotype was counted between two and nine times. The genes are TRBV18 and TRBJ1-4; 10 bases line up with TRBD1. The V gene end was trimmed by 3 bases and the J gene end by 3 bases; junction bases not matched to a gene: 4. This CDR3 contains 16 residues. Germline CDR1 is KGHSH and CDR2 is LQKENI. The CDR3 DNA is TGTGCCAGCTCACCGGGGACAGGGGCGGCTAATGAAAAACTGTTTTTT. Protein product: CASSPGTGAANEKLFF.

CDR3 amino acids: CASTILTGRDEQYF. For the CDR3, the DNA is TGTGCCAGCACTATACTGACAGGGAGAGACGAGCAGTACTTC. The chain employs TRBV2 and TRBJ2-7; 7 nucleotides align to TRBD1. Germline-derived CDR1 and CDR2 are SNHLY and FYNNEI. Unmatched junction bases numbered 11, after V lost 7 bases and J lost 5 bases. This CDR3 spans 14 amino acids.

The chain carries TRBV20-1 and TRBJ2-2; 8 nucleotides align to TRBD2. J lost 7 bases, V lost 1 base, and 11 bases had no gene match. Per the germline V gene, CDR1 is DFQATT and CDR2 is SNEGSKA (reference sequence). There are 16 residues in the CDR3. CDR3 loop: CSARVATAGGGGELFF. The CDR3 coding sequence is TGCAGTGCTAGAGTAGCCACGGCGGGAGGAGGCGGGGAGCTGTTTTTT.

This clonotype was counted between two and nine times. The rearrangement links TRBV5-1 to TRBJ1-4; 8 bases agree with TRBD1. Germline V gene data show CDR1 as SGHRS and CDR2 as YFSETQ. V trimming: 0 bases; J trimming: 8 bases; junction bases outside the gene matches: 3. The CDR3 is 14 amino acids. Here the CDR3 DNA reads TGCGCCAGCAGCTTGGCCAGGGGGCGCGAAAAACTGTTTTTT. This translates into CASSLARGREKLFF.

This clonotype was seen more than once but under ten times. The V gene is TRBV10-3, the J gene TRBJ1-1; 7 bases are shared with TRBD1. This CDR3 has 14 amino acids. Germline trimming cut 6 bases from V and 0 bases from J; bases unmatched to any gene: 4. The germline V gene encodes CDR1 ENHRY and CDR2 SYGVKD. CDR3 DNA: TGTGCCATCAGAGGGGACAGAGTGAACACTGAAGCTTTCTTT. Protein: CAIRGDRVNTEAFF.

This clonotype was recorded a few times. This chain joins TRBV18 and TRBJ2-2; D is ambiguous. The germline V and J ends were trimmed by 1 base and 3 bases, with 9 bases remaining between them. The CDR3 is 15 amino acids. Germline-derived CDR1 and CDR2 are KGHSH and LQKENI. CDR3 loop: CASSPRPVDTGELFF. In DNA, the CDR3 is TGTGCCAGCTCACCACGACCGGTCGACACCGGGGAGCTGTTTTTT.

V and J are TRBV7-6 and TRBJ1-1; TRBD1 agrees at 7 bases. Unmatched junction bases numbered 4, after V lost 1 base and J lost 5 bases. Germline V gene sequence: CDR1 SGHVS, CDR2 FNYEAQ. The CDR3 runs 14 residues. The CDR3 sequence is CASSLETGTTEAFF. DNA for the CDR3: TGTGCCAGCAGCTTAGAGACAGGGACAACTGAAGCTTTCTTT.

This clonotype was detected a few times. The chain is built from TRBV5-1 and TRBJ2-2; 9 bases fit TRBD1. This CDR3 comprises 17 residues. Germline CDR1 reads SGHRS; CDR2 reads YFSETQ. The J segment lost 4 bases and the V segment lost 6 bases, leaving 13 bases of the junction unmatched. This chain's CDR3 is CASTPGQGSIFTGELFF. The CDR3 DNA reads as TGCGCCAGCACGCCGGGACAGGGATCAATATTCACCGGGGAGCTGTTTTTT.

The rearrangement joins TRBV20-1 to TRBJ2-5, with 10 bases fitting TRBD2. The CDR3 runs 15 residues. Trimming took 6 bases from V and 2 from J; bases not matched to a gene: 9. CDR1 and CDR2 (germline): DFQATT, SNEGSKA (reference sequence). CDR3 sequence reads: CSAPPSGGGQETQYF. CDR3 nucleotides: TGCAGTGCCCCACCTAGCGGGGGTGGGCAAGAGACCCAGTACTTC.

The chain employs TRBV20-1 and TRBJ2-5, with TRBD2 identical over 10 bases. Germline V gives CDR1 DFQATT, CDR2 SNEGSKA (reference sequence). The CDR3 covers 17 residues. The CDR3 nucleotides are TGCTGCGCTAGAGGCCCTATAGCGGGAGGCTTGATAGAGACCCAGTACTTC. Protein sequence: CCARGPIAGGLIETQYF.